These T cell receptor beta chains were read from a single sample in a study of CD8 T cells in ankylosing spondylitis. TCRdb reanalysed the 5' RACE reads using MiXCR and keeps one entry per CDR3 protein. The table shows 450,000 to 550,000 distinct CDR3 sequences, with under 5.5% occurring only once. Specimen: blood, either unsorted or a sorted T cell fraction (not recorded which). Receptors were obtained from a male donor with ankylosing spondylitis. Each CDR3 is given with its conserved first and last residue. Each record gives: clone size, V gene, J gene, D gene, CDR3 DNA, CDR3 protein. D genes are given only for firm matches. Part of the rows lack a size; the others show once, few, many or a class for expanded clones.

>many|TRBV11-2|TRBJ1-1|-
TGTGCCAGCAGCTCGACATGGACGAACACTGAAGCTTTCTTT
CASSSTWTNTEAFF
>many|TRBV9|TRBJ2-7|-
TGTGCCAGCAGCGTAAATTGGGGGAGCAACTACGAGCAGTACTTC
CASSVNWGSNYEQYF
>many|TRBV12-3/TRBV12-4|TRBJ2-1|TRBD2
TGTGCCAGCAGTCTCCGGACTAGCGGGGGCCCTGGGAATGAGCAGTTCTTC
CASSLRTSGGPGNEQFF
>-|TRBV18|TRBJ2-5|TRBD2
TGTGCCAGCTCACCACCGAGCGGGAGGACCTCGGAGACCCAGTACTTC
CASSPPSGRTSETQYF
>many|TRBV15|TRBJ2-1|TRBD1
TGTGCCACCAGCAGAGTTGTTACAGGGGGCATTGAGCAGTTCTTC
CATSRVVTGGIEQFF
>few|TRBV7-8|TRBJ2-7|-
TGTGCCAGCAGCTGGGACGCCCCGGGGTACGAGCAGTACTTC
CASSWDAPGYEQYF
>many|TRBV29-1|TRBJ2-5|TRBD2
TGCAGCGTTTCGGGGAGGGTTGTGGAGACCCAGTACTTC
CSVSGRVVETQYF
>few|TRBV7-2|TRBJ1-1|-
TGTGCCAGCAGCCGCGGACGGCTTCGCACTGAAGCTTTCTTT
CASSRGRLRTEAFF
>many|TRBV5-1|TRBJ2-2|-
TGCGCCAGCAGCCTGGTCGGGGGCCTGAACACCGGGGAGCTGTTTTTT
CASSLVGGLNTGELFF
>many|TRBV20-1|TRBJ1-4|TRBD1
TGCAGTGCTAGAGATCAGTACAGGGGCCCTGAAAAACTGTTTTTT
CSARDQYRGPEKLFF
>many|TRBV29-1|TRBJ2-1|TRBD2
TGCAGCGGACGGGAGGGCTCCTACAATGAGCAGTTCTTC
CSGREGSYNEQFF
>few|TRBV6-1|TRBJ1-6|-
TGTGCCAGCGGCGCGGGGGGTAATTCACCCCTCCACTTT
CASGAGGNSPLHF
>-|TRBV7-2|TRBJ2-1|TRBD2
TGTGCCAGCAGCCCCTGGACTAGCGGGATCTCCAATGAGCAGTTCTTC
CASSPWTSGISNEQFF
>few|TRBV2|TRBJ1-5|-
TGTGCCAGCAGTGCAATGGGCCAGCCCCAGCATTTT
CASSAMGQPQHF
>few|TRBV7-2|TRBJ2-5|-
TGTGCCAGCAGCCGACCTCCGGGGACCCAGTACTTC
CASSRPPGTQYF
>many|TRBV20-1|TRBJ2-2|TRBD2
TGCAGTGCTAGCCTAGCGGGACGCACCGGGGAGCTGTTTTTT
CSASLAGRTGELFF
>many|TRBV9|TRBJ1-4|-
TGTGCCAGCAGCTCCGGATCCGATGGGGGTGAAAAACTGTTTTTT
CASSSGSDGGEKLFF
>many|TRBV20-1|TRBJ1-1|-
TGCAGTGCTCAGGAGGGACAAATGACTGAAGCTTTCTTT
CSAQEGQMTEAFF
>many|TRBV7-8|TRBJ1-1|-
TGTGCCAGCCAAAAGGGGGCTGAAGCTTTCTTT
CASQKGAEAFF
>few|TRBV5-5|TRBJ2-7|-
TGTGCCAGCAGCTTGAGGCCTCCGAGCTCCTACGAGCAGTACTTC
CASSLRPPSSYEQYF
>few|TRBV20-1|TRBJ2-3|-
TGCAGTGCTAGACATAGCAGTCTAGATACGCAGTATTTT
CSARHSSLDTQYF
>many|TRBV12-3/TRBV12-4|TRBJ1-2|-
TGTGCCAGCAGTCGGCCTCTTAACTATGGCTACACCTTC
CASSRPLNYGYTF
>-|TRBV4-3|TRBJ2-1|-
TGCGCCAGCGGCCAAAGCTGGGGGGCTGGTCCCTACAATGAGCAGTTCTTC
CASGQSWGAGPYNEQFF
>many|TRBV4-1|TRBJ2-7|-
TGCGCCAGCAGCCACAAAGGAGGAGGAGGAACAGACTACGAGCAGTACTTC
CASSHKGGGGTDYEQYF
>many|TRBV10-3|TRBJ2-5|-
TGTGCCATCAGTGAAAACAGCCGCCAAGAGACCCAGTACTTC
CAISENSRQETQYF
>many|TRBV28|TRBJ2-3|-
TGTGCCAGCAGTTTATTTTGGGGGCGAAGCACAGATACGCAGTATTTT
CASSLFWGRSTDTQYF